What follows describes a single T cell receptor (beta chain). The sample originates from a study of blood T cell repertoires in COVID-19. Study summary: Sites in the United States, Italy and Spain provided acute and convalescent COVID-19 samples. In each case, the material was cDNA or gDNA derived from T cells, B-cell-depleted T cells, or PBMCs.

Germline assignment: CDR1 LGHDT and CDR2 YNNKEL (reference sequence). The length of the CDR3 is 15 residues. J was trimmed by 7 bases and V by 5 bases; bases with no gene match: 11. Measured with immunoSEQ multiplex PCR; TCRdb has only the in-frame clones, and not every one. The sample has approximately 210,000 clones, almost 85% seen once. The chain joins TRBV3-1 (or the pseudogene TRBV3-2) to TRBJ2-5; TRBD1 matches 9 bases. The sequenced material came from peripheral blood. The clonotype comes from a woman aged 50 to 60 with active or convalescent COVID-19. CDR3 bases: TGTGCCAGCAGCTCCAGCCCGGGACAGGGCTTGACCCAGTACTTC. Its protein product is CASSSSPGQGLTQYF.